This TCR beta chain was sequenced in a study of STAT3 mutations in large granular lymphocyte leukemia. The study's findings and limits: Every T-cell large granular lymphocyte leukemia patient had at least one immunodominant TCR beta clonotype. Some patients had persisting codominant clonotypes that could mask small clones.

This clone was detected only once. Its cognate antigen is unknown. From germline, CDR1 is MNHEY and CDR2 SVGAGI. The CDR3 loop spans 13 amino acids. Deletions cut 4 bases from V and 2 bases from J, with 9 bases between. The assay was immunoSEQ multiplex PCR, and TCRdb's table has in-frame clones only and misses some. The data hold tens of thousands of clones, with about 81% observed a single time. This sequence was found in a human donor with T large granular lymphocyte leukemia. Some clones in this sample may be carry-over from other donors' samples. Sequencing was done on a sample of PBMCs. This chain connects TRBV6-5 to TRBJ2-7, with no clear D. The CDR3: CASSSSIAYEQYF. CDR3 coding DNA: TGTGCCAGCAGTTCCTCTATCGCCTACGAGCAGTACTTC.